The present T cell receptor beta chain was sequenced within a study of PD-L1 blockade in urothelial cancer. On the study more broadly: Dosed intravenously at 1,200 mg every 3 weeks, atezolizumab was initiated by patients around 2014. Analyses were performed on blood at 3 weeks after treatment start (the second dose) and at 6 weeks.

Note on this clone: Antigen specificity is unknown.

The investigators introduced synthetic TCR analog templates into each PCR as spikes. Using immunoSEQ multiplex PCR, the repertoire was profiled, and TCRdb retains in-frame clones only, with some absent. The sample contains around 100,000 clones, around 93% of which appear only once. This CDR3 is 15 amino acids long. The V and J ends lost 3 bases and 2 bases, in that order; junction bases with no gene match: 4. Per the germline V gene, CDR1 is SGHNT and CDR2 is YENEEA. Points from the study as a whole: Enhanced expansion of tumor-associated blood clones at 3 weeks characterized durable-benefit patients.

The sample consisted of PBMCs, taken around atezolizumab (anti-PD-L1) treatment. The V and J genes are TRBV11-3 and TRBJ2-1, with 7 bases that match TRBD2. The clonotype was recovered from a woman aged 80 or over with urothelial cancer. The CDR3 DNA is TGTGCCAGCAGCTTGGGGAGGGGAGCCTACAATGAGCAGTTCTTC. Its translation is CASSLGRGAYNEQFF.